The 8 T cell receptor beta chains given below trace back to one sample, sequenced in a study of T-cell reconstitution after alpha-beta-depleted transplantation in children. The library targeted TCRbeta and was prepared with unique molecular identifiers. TCRdb reprocessed the PCR reads via MiXCR and lists one record per CDR3 protein. In the table there are 700,000 or so distinct CDR3 sequences, less than 15% of which are singletons. The source was PBMCs, collected before TCRalphabeta/CD19-depleted stem cell transplant. Receptor source: a girl aged 2-10 years with congenital amegakaryocytic thrombocytopenia, due to receive a stem cell transplant.

This sequence joins TRBV29-1 and TRBJ2-3; 7 nucleotides agree with TRBD2. CDR3 length: 14 amino acids. The junction had 9 bases not matched to a gene; V was cut back by 7 bases and J by 2 bases. Germline V gene lookup returns CDR1 SQVTM and CDR2 ANQGSEA. The CDR3 here is CSASGLAATDTQYF. The CDR3 DNA follows: TGCAGCGCCAGTGGGCTAGCGGCCACAGATACGCAGTATTTT.

The rearrangement links TRBV5-1 to TRBJ2-5; D unclear. V was shortened by 0 bases and J by 2 bases, with 11 bases between the two germline ends. Germline V CDR1 and CDR2: SGHRS, YFSETQ. The CDR3 is 15 residues long. CDR3 loop: CASSLEGGLQETQYF. The DNA for the CDR3 is TGCGCCAGCAGCTTGGAGGGTGGGCTTCAAGAGACCCAGTACTTC.

This clonotype came up a few times. V usage is TRBV7-8 and J usage is TRBJ2-3; D remains ambiguous. The germline V gene has CDR1 SGHVS and CDR2 FQNEAQ. The ends were cut back, 4 bases at V and 6 bases at J, with 20 bases in the middle. This CDR3 has 16 residues. CDR3 coding DNA: TGTGCCAGCAGCTCCAGTAGGTTTGGTAACGCCGATACGCAGTATTTT. It translates to CASSSSRFGNADTQYF.

J is TRBJ2-1 and V is TRBV7-3; D might be TRBD1 (5 bases). The CDR3 consists of 14 residues. Germline assignment: CDR1 SGHTA and CDR2 FQGTGA. V was cut by 5 bases and J by 10 bases, with 18 bases left in between. In nucleotides, the CDR3 is TGTGCCAGCAGCCCCAAGGGGTTTTCAAGCGAGCAGTTCTTC. Encoded protein: CASSPKGFSSEQFF.

The sample holds many counts of this clonotype. The chain couples TRBV29-1 to TRBJ2-7; 9 nucleotides align to TRBD1. Per germline, CDR1 SQVTM and CDR2 ANQGSEA. V trimming: 5 bases; J trimming: 2 bases; junction bases outside the gene matches: 1. The CDR3 covers 12 residues. CDR3 protein: CSVRQGAYEQYF. The CDR3 coding sequence is TGCAGCGTTAGACAGGGGGCCTACGAGCAGTACTTC.

This rearrangement joins TRBV28 to TRBJ2-4, with D possibly being TRBD1 or TRBD2 (6 bases each). Germline V lookup: CDR1 MDHEN, CDR2 SYDVKM. The CDR3 is 14 amino acids. The germline V and J ends were trimmed by 3 bases and 3 bases, with 9 bases remaining between them. CDR3 residues: CASSLEGVKNIQYF. The CDR3 DNA reads TGTGCCAGCAGTTTGGAGGGGGTCAAAAACATTCAGTACTTC. The whole variable domain, filled in from reference TRBV28 and TRBJ2-4, reads DVKVTQSSRYLVKRTGEKVFLECVQDMDHENMFWYRQDPGLGLRLIYFSYDVKMKEKGDIPEGYSVSREKKERFSLILESASTNQTSMYLCASSLEGVKNIQYFGAGTRLSVL.

This clonotype was seen ten or more times. CDR3 DNA: TGTGCCAGCAGGGGGACAGAGAACTATGGCTACACCTTC. Protein: CASRGTENYGYTF. The rearrangement joins TRBV12-3 or TRBV12-4 to TRBJ1-2, with 7 bases fitting TRBD1. This CDR3 has 13 residues. The trim removed 6 bases at V and 2 bases at J, leaving 3 bases unmatched.

This clonotype occurred a few times. The chain combines TRBV28 with TRBJ2-5, with D possibly being TRBD1 (6 bases). This CDR3 region has 16 residues. V lost 2 bases to trimming and J lost 9 bases, with 22 bases between them. Germline CDR1 and CDR2: MDHEN and SYDVKM. DNA for the CDR3: TGTGCCAGCAGTTTAACGAAGTCAGGGGCCCACTGGCCCCAGTACTTC. This encodes CASSLTKSGAHWPQYF.